This T cell receptor (beta chain) was sequenced for a study of OX40 agonist ivuxolimab in advanced cancers. About the study: An anti-OX40 (CD134) antibody with agonistic activity, ivuxolimab, was administered to patients. Dosing consisted of intravenous ivuxolimab at 0.01 to 10 mg/kg every 2 weeks. It was permissible to have had prior anti-PD-1, anti-PD-L1 or anti-CTLA-4 therapy, and less than 45% had some.

General study results and limits: Clonal expansion from baseline to week 6 occurred in both CD4+ and CD8+ T cells.

The method was immunoSEQ multiplex PCR; TCRdb's version includes in-frame clones alone and lacks a portion of them. Here the sample spans approximately 74,000 clones, 90% being singletons. On this clone itself: Antigen unknown.

Looked up from germline, CDR1 is MDHEN and CDR2 is SYDVKM. V lost 5 bases and J 5 bases, leaving 9 bases between the germline ends. CDR3 length equals 12 residues. The chain carries TRBV28 and TRBJ1-2; the D is unclear. The sample in question was CD4+ or CD8+ T cells sorted from blood, obtained in a trial of the OX40 agonist ivuxolimab. This receptor was taken from an adult with an advanced solid tumor such as melanoma, head and neck, liver or kidney cancer. The CDR3 reads CASSREFYGYTF. The CDR3 bases are TGTGCCAGCAGTAGGGAATTTTATGGCTACACCTTC.